These T cell receptor beta chains were read from a single sample in a study of naive and memory T cell subsets. Using its own MiXCR run on the UMI-ligation and nested PCR reads, TCRdb lists one record per CDR3 protein. In the table there are approximately 150,000 distinct CDR3 sequences, around 21% of which are singletons. The sequenced sample was naive CD8+ T cells from blood. The receptors shown here come from a human donor in good health. The CDR3 runs from the conserved cysteine through the conserved F or W. Each record gives: J gene, V gene, D gene, clone size, CDR3 DNA, CDR3 protein. A D gene is named only where the DNA matches it firmly. Rows may omit the clone size; those that give it use once, few, many or a size class.

>TRBJ2-4|TRBV28|TRBD2|NA
TGTGCCAGCAGTGGAGACGGACTAGCGGGAGCCAAAAACATTCAGTACTTC
CASSGDGLAGAKNIQYF
>TRBJ2-7|TRBV4-1|TRBD2|few
TGCGCCAGCAGCCCCGTAGCGGGAAGCTCCTACGAGCAGTACTTC
CASSPVAGSSYEQYF
>TRBJ2-7|TRBV7-8|NA|NA
TGTGCCAGCAGCTCAGAGGTGGGAGAGCAGTACTTC
CASSSEVGEQYF
>TRBJ2-7|TRBV20-1|NA|many
TGCAGTGCAACTAGCAGACGTTCCTACGAGCAGTACTTC
CSATSRRSYEQYF
>TRBJ2-3|TRBV12-5|NA|NA
TGTGCTAGTGGTCCCCCAACGGGGACTAGCACAGATACGCAGTATTTT
CASGPPTGTSTDTQYF
>TRBJ2-2|TRBV6-5|NA|few
TGTGCCAGCAGTTACTCTACCCTTTTTGGGGACACCGGGGAGCTGTTTTTT
CASSYSTLFGDTGELFF
>TRBJ2-1|TRBV29-1|TRBD2|NA
TGCAGCGTTGAGGGGTCTATAGCGGGAGACACCTACAATGAGCAGTTCTTC
CSVEGSIAGDTYNEQFF
>TRBJ1-1|TRBV7-9|NA|NA
TGTGCCAGCAGCTTAGAATTAGGGGCAATTTCTGAAGCTTTCTTT
CASSLELGAISEAFF
>TRBJ2-3|TRBV5-1|TRBD2|NA
TGCGCCAGCAGCTTAGGACTAGGGGCCGCAGATACGCAGTATTTT
CASSLGLGAADTQYF
>TRBJ1-5|TRBV28|NA|NA
TGTGCCAGCAGTTACGTGACATTCAATCAGCCCCAGCATTTT
CASSYVTFNQPQHF
>TRBJ2-1|TRBV4-1|TRBD1|few
TGCGCCAGCAGCCAAGTCGGGACAGCCCTTGAGCAGTTCTTC
CASSQVGTALEQFF
>TRBJ2-7|TRBV25-1|NA|few
TGTGCCAGCAGTGAAAATTGGGAAGTGGACTCCTACGAGCAGTACTTC
CASSENWEVDSYEQYF
>TRBJ2-7|TRBV28|NA|few
TGTGCCAGCAGCTATGGGGCCGGGAGTACCTACGAGCAGTACTTC
CASSYGAGSTYEQYF
>TRBJ1-5|TRBV18|NA|NA
TGTGCCAGCTCACCAGGGATCGGTCAGCCCCAGCATTTT
CASSPGIGQPQHF
>TRBJ2-3|TRBV5-1|NA|NA
TGCGCCAGCAGCTTGCCGGGTACGCAGTATTTT
CASSLPGTQYF
>TRBJ2-7|TRBV20-1|TRBD1|few
TGCAGTGCTAGAAGACAGGGGGACTCTTTTTACGAGCAGTACTTC
CSARRQGDSFYEQYF
>TRBJ2-1|TRBV7-6|TRBD2|NA
TGTGCCAGCAGCCACCCGGTGCCGGGACTAGCGGGAGGGGACAATGAGCAGTTCTTC
CASSHPVPGLAGGDNEQFF
>TRBJ2-4|TRBV5-4|NA|NA
TGTGCCAGCAGCTTGGATATAGGTGACAGCTTTTTC
CASSLDIGDSFF
>TRBJ2-7|TRBV12-3/TRBV12-4|NA|NA
TGTGCCAGCAGCCACTCAGCGGACGAACGTACGCGGGACTTC
CASSHSADERTRDF
>TRBJ2-7|TRBV27|TRBD1|few
TGTGCCAGCAGTTTAGGCCCAGGGGGCGAGTACGAGCAGTACTTC
CASSLGPGGEYEQYF
>TRBJ2-7|TRBV28|NA|few
TGTGCCATCAGTTTCGCGGGTGGACTCGAGCAGTACTTC
CAISFAGGLEQYF
>TRBJ2-5|TRBV3-1|NA|few
TGTGCCAGCAGCCAAGATCATCGGGGGCCAGAGACCCAGTACTTC
CASSQDHRGPETQYF
>TRBJ1-1|TRBV7-6|TRBD1|NA
TGTGCCAGCAGCACCGAGACAGGGAGCGGGACGAGTGTTTTCTTGAACACTGAAGCTTTCTTT
CASSTETGSGTSVFLNTEAFF
>TRBJ2-1|TRBV28|NA|many
TGTGCCAGCAGCTTTAGCGGAAATGAGCAGTTCTTC
CASSFSGNEQFF
>TRBJ2-1|TRBV24-1|NA|few
TGTGCCACCAGTCTCGGGGGATCCTACAATGAGCAGTTCTTC
CATSLGGSYNEQFF
>TRBJ1-4|TRBV6-5|NA|NA
TGTGCCAGCAGTCTCAACAGAGACGGTGAAAAACTGTTTTTT
CASSLNRDGEKLFF
>TRBJ2-1|TRBV28|TRBD2|few
TGTGCCAGCAGTTTCCAGACTAGCGAGAACTACAATGAGCAGTTCTTC
CASSFQTSENYNEQFF
>TRBJ2-5|TRBV29-1|NA|NA
TGCAGCGTTGAAGACCCCTTACGCAGGGAAGGTAAGGGCATCGCGAGACAAGAGACCCAGTACTTC
CSVEDPLRREGKGIARQETQYF
>TRBJ2-5|TRBV14|NA|NA
TGTGCCAGCAGCCCCACATTAGACTCCCAAGAGACCCAGTACTTC
CASSPTLDSQETQYF
>TRBJ1-5|TRBV28|NA|NA
TGTGCCAGCAGTTTATTGGAGGTCAGCAATCAGCCCCAGCATTTT
CASSLLEVSNQPQHF
>TRBJ2-7|TRBV20-1|TRBD2|once
TGCAGTGCTAGAGACTCCTTGGTAGCGGGACTATACGAGCAGTACTTC
CSARDSLVAGLYEQYF
>TRBJ2-3|TRBV24-1|NA|few
TGTGCCACCAGTGTGAGGGGGGAAGATACGCAGTATTTT
CATSVRGEDTQYF
>TRBJ2-4|TRBV6-2/TRBV6-3|NA|NA
TGTGCCAGTAGTTACACCGGACTAGCCAAAAACATTCAGTACTTC
CASSYTGLAKNIQYF
>TRBJ2-3|TRBV4-3|NA|NA
TGCGCCAGCAGCCAAGATTGGAGGGGCCATACGCAGTATTTT
CASSQDWRGHTQYF
>TRBJ2-1|TRBV16|NA|few
TGTGCCAGCAGCCAAGGTGCTGAGCAGTTCTTC
CASSQGAEQFF
>TRBJ1-1|TRBV14|NA|few
TGTGCCAGCAGTTGGGAGGACACTGAAGCTTTCTTT
CASSWEDTEAFF
>TRBJ1-2|TRBV28|NA|NA
TGTGCCACCCAACCCGAGGGGGATGGCTACACCTTC
CATQPEGDGYTF
>TRBJ2-7|TRBV6-2/TRBV6-3|NA|NA
TGTGCCAGCAGTTACCCAGCAGCCCACGAGCAGTACTTC
CASSYPAAHEQYF
>TRBJ2-4|TRBV4-1|NA|NA
TGCGCCAGCAGCCACTGGAGGGCAGAAACTCTAGCCAAAAACATTCAGTACTTC
CASSHWRAETLAKNIQYF
>TRBJ2-7|TRBV6-2/TRBV6-3|TRBD1|few
TGTGCCAGCAGTTACCCGGGACAGAGCTACGAGCAGTACTTC
CASSYPGQSYEQYF
>TRBJ2-1|TRBV11-2|NA|many
TGTGCCAGCAGCTCCTGGGACTCCCAAGAGAATGAGCAGTTCTTC
CASSSWDSQENEQFF
>TRBJ1-3|TRBV6-1|NA|few
TGTGCCAGCAGTGCCACCGGGGGGGACTCTGGAAACACCATATATTTT
CASSATGGDSGNTIYF
>TRBJ2-7|TRBV29-1|TRBD1|NA
TGCAGCGTTGAAGCCAGGGACAGGGTGGGCTACGAGCAGTACTTC
CSVEARDRVGYEQYF
>TRBJ2-1|TRBV2|TRBD2|NA
TGTGCCAGCAAAGACTTAGCGGGAGGATACAATGAGCAGTTCTTC
CASKDLAGGYNEQFF
>TRBJ2-2|TRBV12-3/TRBV12-4|NA|NA
TGTGCCAGCACAGGAGGGATCGCCGACACCGGGGAGCTGTTTTTT
CASTGGIADTGELFF
>TRBJ1-5|TRBV27|NA|NA
TGTGCCAGCAGTCCGTCCCATGGACGCAGAGATAGCAATCAGCCCCAGCATTTT
CASSPSHGRRDSNQPQHF
>TRBJ2-1|TRBV9|NA|NA
TGTGCCAGCAGCAGAAAGGCATCGAGCTCCTACAATGAGCAGTTCTTC
CASSRKASSSYNEQFF
>TRBJ2-7|TRBV4-1|NA|NA
TGCGCCAGCAGCCAAGTGTTCAGGCACGAGCAGTACTTC
CASSQVFRHEQYF
>TRBJ2-3|TRBV12-3/TRBV12-4|NA|once
TGTGCCAGCCAGGAGATCGGCACAGATACGCAGTATTTT
CASQEIGTDTQYF
>TRBJ2-6|TRBV27|NA|many
TGTGCCAGCAGTGATCGATTCTCTGGGGCCAACGTCCTGACTTTC
CASSDRFSGANVLTF
>TRBJ2-6|TRBV29-1|NA|NA
TGCAGCGTTGGGACAGCTACCTCTGGGGCCAACGTCCTGACTTTC
CSVGTATSGANVLTF
>TRBJ2-5|TRBV27|NA|once
TGTGCCAGCAGTTTACGGGGTCCCCTGGAGATGCTCGACCAAGAGACCCAGTACTTC
CASSLRGPLEMLDQETQYF
>TRBJ2-5|TRBV29-1|TRBD2|NA
TGCAGCGTTGCTAGCGGGAGGGGTCAAGAGACCCAGTACTTC
CSVASGRGQETQYF
>TRBJ2-1|TRBV6-5|TRBD2|once
TGTGCCAGCAGTTACTTGGCGGGAGGGCAATCGGGTGAGCAGTTCTTC
CASSYLAGGQSGEQFF
>TRBJ2-5|TRBV10-2|TRBD2|few
TGCGCCAGCAGTGCGGATGGCGGGAGGGCCGGGGAGACCCAGTACTTC
CASSADGGRAGETQYF
>TRBJ2-5|TRBV6-5|NA|few
TGTGCCAGCAGTTACTCGGTCAGGGGAGAGACCCAGTACTTC
CASSYSVRGETQYF
>TRBJ2-7|TRBV7-9|NA|NA
TGTGCCAGCAGCCCACAGGGAACCTACGAGCAGTACTTC
CASSPQGTYEQYF
>TRBJ2-1|TRBV19|TRBD2|few
TGTGCCAGTAGTATTCTAGCGGCGGGAGCTGCTGTTGAGCAGTTCTTC
CASSILAAGAAVEQFF
>TRBJ2-1|TRBV29-1|TRBD1|NA
TGCAGCGTTGTCGGCGACAGGGGATACAATGAGCAGTTCTTC
CSVVGDRGYNEQFF
>TRBJ2-7|TRBV27|TRBD2|NA
TGTGCCAGCAGTTTTGAAGCGGGAGGCTACGAGCAGTACTTC
CASSFEAGGYEQYF